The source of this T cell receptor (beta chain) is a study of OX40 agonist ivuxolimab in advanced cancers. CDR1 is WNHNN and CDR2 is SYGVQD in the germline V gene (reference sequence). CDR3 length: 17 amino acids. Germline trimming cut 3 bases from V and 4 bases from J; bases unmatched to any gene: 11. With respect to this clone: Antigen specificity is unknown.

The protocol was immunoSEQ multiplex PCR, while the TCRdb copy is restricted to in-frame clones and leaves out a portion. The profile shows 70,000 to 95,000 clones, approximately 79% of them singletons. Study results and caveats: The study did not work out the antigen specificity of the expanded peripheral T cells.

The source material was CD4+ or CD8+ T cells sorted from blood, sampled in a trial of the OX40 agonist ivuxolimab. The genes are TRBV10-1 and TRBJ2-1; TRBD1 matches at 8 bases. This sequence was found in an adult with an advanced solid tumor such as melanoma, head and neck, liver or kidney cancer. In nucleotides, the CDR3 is TGCGCCAGCAGTGACCGACAGGGGACGGGGTCTTACAATGAGCAGTTCTTC. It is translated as CASSDRQGTGSYNEQFF.